One sample yielded the 17 T cell receptor beta chains listed below, sequenced in a study of control samples from healthy donors and cancer patients. Produced via immunoSEQ multiplex PCR; TCRdb's table is partial and in-frame only. The table shows about 130,000 clones, with over 75% occurring only once. The source material was blood. Source of these receptors: a man aged 18 to 30 in good health.

This sequence joins TRBV19 and TRBJ2-5; 7 bases are shared with TRBD2. Germline CDR1 reads LNHDA; CDR2 reads SQIVND (reference sequence). The CDR3 is made up of 17 amino acids. The V gene end was trimmed by 7 bases and the J gene end by 0 bases; junction bases not matched to a gene: 14. The CDR3 here is CASTPGGWRGNQETQYF. CDR3 nucleotides: TGTGCCAGTACCCCCGGCGGGTGGCGGGGGAACCAAGAGACCCAGTACTTC. Looking up the rest from reference TRBV19 and TRBJ2-5 gives the full variable domain: DGGITQSPKYLFRKEGQNVTLSCEQNLNHDAMYWYRQDPGQGLRLIYYSQIVNDFQKGDIAEGYSVSREKKESFPLTVTSAQKNPTAFYLCASTPGGWRGNQETQYFGPGTRLLVL.

The J gene is TRBJ2-5, the V gene TRBV6-1, with TRBD2 matching 7 bases. With V trimmed by 0 bases and J by 5 bases, 6 bases remained unmatched. The germline V gene encodes CDR1 MNHNS and CDR2 SASEGT. This CDR3 contains 15 residues. The CDR3 DNA sequence: TGTGCCAGCAGTGAAGCTTGGGGGGGGTTGGAGACCCAGTACTTC. Its translation is CASSEAWGGLETQYF.

This CDR3 is CASSLQRRSYEQYF. In nucleotides, the CDR3 is TGTGCCAGCAGCCTACAGCGCCGATCCTACGAGCAGTACTTC. The chain joins TRBV5-4 to TRBJ2-7, with D uncertain. CDR3 length: 14 residues. V was shortened by 4 bases and J by 1 base, with 12 bases between the two germline ends. Germline loops: CDR1 SGHNT, CDR2 YYREEE (reference sequence).

The V call is TRBV29-1, the J call TRBJ2-3; a weak D match, TRBD1 (5 bases). V was pared by 2 bases and J by 1 base, with 7 bases between. CDR3 length equals 13 residues. CDR1 and CDR2 (germline): SQVTM, ANQGSEA. The CDR3 region is CSVETGGTDTQYF. DNA of the CDR3: TGCAGCGTTGAAACAGGCGGCACAGATACGCAGTATTTT.

J is TRBJ2-1 and V is TRBV5-1; either TRBD1 or TRBD2 may fit D (6 bases each). Germline V gene lookup returns CDR1 SGHRS and CDR2 YFSETQ. CDR3 length: 17 residues. Trimming stripped 1 base from V and 4 bases from J, with 18 bases between. CDR3 nucleotides: TGCGCCAGCAGCTTGACGGGGGCCAGCGGGCCGTACAATGAGCAGTTCTTC. Encoded protein: CASSLTGASGPYNEQFF.

The chain uses TRBV19 and TRBJ2-1, with 14 bases identical to TRBD2. CDR1 and CDR2 from the germline V gene are LNHDA and SQIVND (reference sequence). The length of the CDR3 is 17 residues. J lost 6 bases, V lost 5 bases, and 9 bases had no gene match. This CDR3 reads CASSPRLAGGPLNEQFF. The CDR3 bases are TGTGCCAGTAGTCCTCGACTAGCGGGAGGGCCCCTCAATGAGCAGTTCTTC.

This chain links TRBV12-3 or TRBV12-4 with TRBJ2-1, with 7 bases identical to TRBD2. Trimming at V came to 0 bases and at J to 10 bases, leaving 0 bases not matched to a gene. The CDR3 sequence is 12 residues long. CDR3 bases: TGTGCCAGCAGTTTAGCCGGGAGGGAGCAGTTCTTC. It specifies CASSLAGREQFF.

The chain combines TRBV9 with TRBJ2-5, with TRBD2 identical over 10 bases. The CDR3 runs 16 residues. V lost 0 bases and J lost 4; bases outside the gene matches: 6. Germline-derived CDR1 and CDR2 are SGDLS and YYNGEE. CDR3 in DNA: TGTGCCAGCAGCGTAGCTGGGCTAGCGGGAGTAGAGACCCAGTACTTC. It encodes CASSVAGLAGVETQYF. Together with reference TRBV9 and TRBJ2-5, the CDR3 gives the full variable domain: DSGVTQTPKHLITATGQRVTLRCSPRSGDLSVYWYQQSLDQGLQFLIQYYNGEERAKGNILERFSAQQFPDLHSELNLSSLELGDSALYFCASSVAGLAGVETQYFGPGTRLLVL.

To note about this clone: Mismatch with germline at one junction end may stem from a read error. The chain recombines TRBV4-1 with TRBJ2-2, with TRBD2 matching over 8 bases. In germline, CDR1 is MGHRA, CDR2 YSYEKL. This CDR3 is 17 amino acids long. Here the CDR3 reads CASSQGLGTSRDRGAVF. CDR3 in DNA: TGCGCCAGCAGCCAAGGCCTTGGGACTAGTAGGGACCGGGGAGCTGTTTTT.

This clone came up once. The chain carries TRBV7-8 and TRBJ2-1; D may be TRBD2 (5 bases). The CDR3 length is 16 residues. Germline CDR1 SGHVS, CDR2 FQNEAQ. The germline V and J ends were trimmed by 5 bases and 12 bases, with 26 bases remaining between them. The CDR3 coding sequence is TGTGCCAGCAGCCCCTCCCCCGGGAACCCGAATAACGTGCAGTTCTTC. Its translation: CASSPSPGNPNNVQFF.

The chain carries TRBV2 and TRBJ2-7, with TRBD2 matching over 11 bases. The germline V gene encodes CDR1 SNHLY and CDR2 FYNNEI. There are 15 residues in the CDR3. Trimming at V came to 6 bases and at J to 1 base, leaving 5 bases not matched to a gene. CDR3 residues: CASRGLAGRSYEQYF. The CDR3 nucleotides are TGTGCCAGCAGAGGACTAGCGGGTCGTTCCTACGAGCAGTACTTC.

The CDR3 reads CSVELNPQGAGSYEQYF. The DNA of the CDR3 is TGCAGCGTTGAACTAAATCCACAGGGGGCTGGATCCTACGAGCAGTACTTC. The J gene is TRBJ2-7, the V gene TRBV29-1, with 9 bases identical to TRBD1. Germline values: CDR1 SQVTM, CDR2 ANQGSEA. This CDR3 spans 17 amino acids. V dropped 2 bases and J dropped 1; count of bases not matched to a gene: 12.

The chain joins TRBV3-1 (or the pseudogene TRBV3-2) to TRBJ1-3; 8 bases match TRBD1. The trim removed 4 bases at V and 5 bases at J, leaving 7 bases unmatched. The CDR3 spans 15 residues. The V gene's germline CDR1 is LGHDT and CDR2 YNNKEL (reference sequence). The CDR3 DNA sequence: TGTGCCAGCAGCCCCCGGACAGGGTCCCGAAACACCATATATTTT. Translation: CASSPRTGSRNTIYF.

The chain couples TRBV6-1 to TRBJ1-5, with D unresolved. Deletions cut 3 bases from V and 2 bases from J, with 14 bases between. Germline lookup yields CDR1 MNHNS and CDR2 SASEGT. The CDR3 is 16 amino acids. CDR3 loop: CASSEHARIGNQPQHF. The CDR3 nucleotides read TGTGCCAGCAGTGAGCACGCGCGGATAGGCAATCAGCCCCAGCATTTT.

V usage is TRBV19 and J usage is TRBJ1-6; D gene unclear. This CDR3 is 15 amino acids long. Germline loops: CDR1 LNHDA, CDR2 SQIVND (reference sequence). Trimming took 4 bases from V and 6 from J, leaving 13 bases between them. Here the CDR3 DNA reads TGTGCCAGTAGTAGGGTGGACGGAACTAATTCACCCCTCCACTTT. Its translation is CASSRVDGTNSPLHF. The full variable domain, its missing parts supplied by reference TRBV19 and TRBJ1-6, is DGGITQSPKYLFRKEGQNVTLSCEQNLNHDAMYWYRQDPGQGLRLIYYSQIVNDFQKGDIAEGYSVSREKKESFPLTVTSAQKNPTAFYLCASSRVDGTNSPLHFGNGTRLTVT.

This chain uses TRBV6-1 with TRBJ2-1, with D tentatively TRBD2 (5 bases). CDR3 length equals 17 residues. Germline V gives CDR1 MNHNS, CDR2 SASEGT. V was trimmed by 4 bases and J by 0 bases, leaving 16 bases between them. For the CDR3, the DNA is TGTGCCAGCAGTGCGGCGGGTATCCCGAGCTCCTACAATGAGCAGTTCTTC. This encodes CASSAAGIPSSYNEQFF.

This chain uses TRBV28 with TRBJ1-1; the match to TRBD1 covers 7 bases. The ends lost 3 bases at V and 0 bases at J; junction bases unmatched: 7. CDR1 MDHEN and CDR2 SYDVKM come from the germline V gene. The CDR3 has 16 amino acids. The CDR3 sequence is CASSLGTDIMNTEAFF. The CDR3 coding sequence is TGTGCCAGCAGTTTGGGGACAGACATCATGAACACTGAAGCTTTCTTT.